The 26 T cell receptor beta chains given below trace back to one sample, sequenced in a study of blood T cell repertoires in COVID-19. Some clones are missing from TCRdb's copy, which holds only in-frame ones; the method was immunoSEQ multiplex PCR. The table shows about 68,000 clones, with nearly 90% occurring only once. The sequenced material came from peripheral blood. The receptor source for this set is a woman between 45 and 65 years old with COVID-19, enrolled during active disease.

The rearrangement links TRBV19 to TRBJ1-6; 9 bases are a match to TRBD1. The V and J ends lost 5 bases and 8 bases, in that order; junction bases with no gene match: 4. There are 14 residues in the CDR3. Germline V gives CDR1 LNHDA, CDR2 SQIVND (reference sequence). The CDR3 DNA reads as TGTGCCAGTAGTGCGACAGGGGGGTATTCACCCCTCCACTTT. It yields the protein CASSATGGYSPLHF.

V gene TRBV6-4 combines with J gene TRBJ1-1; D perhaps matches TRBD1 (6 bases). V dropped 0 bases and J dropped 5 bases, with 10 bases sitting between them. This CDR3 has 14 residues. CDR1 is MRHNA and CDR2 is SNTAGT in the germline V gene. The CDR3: CASSDSFRGTEAFF. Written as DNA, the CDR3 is TGTGCCAGCAGTGACTCGTTTAGGGGGACTGAAGCTTTCTTT.

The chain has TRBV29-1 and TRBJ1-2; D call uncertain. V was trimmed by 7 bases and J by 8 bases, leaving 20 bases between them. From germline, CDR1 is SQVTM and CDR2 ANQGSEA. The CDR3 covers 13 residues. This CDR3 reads CSADGDFPKGYTF. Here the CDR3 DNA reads TGCAGCGCCGACGGGGATTTTCCAAAAGGCTACACCTTC.

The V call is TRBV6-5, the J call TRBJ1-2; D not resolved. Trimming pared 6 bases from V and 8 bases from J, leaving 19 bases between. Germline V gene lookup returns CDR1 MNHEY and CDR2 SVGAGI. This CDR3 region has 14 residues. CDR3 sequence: CASSQKVVQRGYTF. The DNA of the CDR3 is TGTGCCAGCAGCCAAAAAGTGGTCCAACGGGGCTACACCTTC.

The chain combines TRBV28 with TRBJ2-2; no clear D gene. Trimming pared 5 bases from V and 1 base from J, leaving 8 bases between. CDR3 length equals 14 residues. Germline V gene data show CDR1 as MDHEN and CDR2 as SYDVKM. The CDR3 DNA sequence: TGTGCCAGCAGTCGACTTGTGAACACCGGGGAGCTGTTTTTT. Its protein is CASSRLVNTGELFF.

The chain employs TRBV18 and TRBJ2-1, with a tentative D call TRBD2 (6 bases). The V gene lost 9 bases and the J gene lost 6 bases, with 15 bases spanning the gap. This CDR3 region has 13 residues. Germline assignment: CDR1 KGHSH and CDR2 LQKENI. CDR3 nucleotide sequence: TGTGCCAGTTCCGGGGGTTGGGTCAATGAGCAGTTCTTC. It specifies CASSGGWVNEQFF.

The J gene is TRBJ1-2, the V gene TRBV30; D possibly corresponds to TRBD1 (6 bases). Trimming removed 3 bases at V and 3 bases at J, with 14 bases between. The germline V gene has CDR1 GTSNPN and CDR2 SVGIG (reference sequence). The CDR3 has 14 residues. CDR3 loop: CAWSAPGTHYGYTF. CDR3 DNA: TGTGCCTGGAGCGCTCCCGGGACACACTATGGCTACACCTTC. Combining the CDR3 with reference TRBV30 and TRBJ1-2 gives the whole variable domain SQTIHQWPATLVQPVGSPLSLECTVEGTSNPNLYWYRQAAGRGLQLLFYSVGIGQISSEVPQNLSASRPQDRQFILSSKKLLLSDSGFYLCAWSAPGTHYGYTFGSGTRLTVV.

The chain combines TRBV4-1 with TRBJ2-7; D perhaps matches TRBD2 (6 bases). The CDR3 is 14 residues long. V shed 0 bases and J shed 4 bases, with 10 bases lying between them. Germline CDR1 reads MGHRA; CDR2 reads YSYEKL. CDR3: CASSQDRGSYEQYF. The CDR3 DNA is TGCGCCAGCAGCCAAGATCGGGGGTCTTACGAGCAGTACTTC.

The CDR3 DNA reads as TGTGCCAGCAGACCCACAGGGGGCTGGCAGCCCCAGCATTTT. Its translation is CASRPTGGWQPQHF. The chain links TRBV6-6 to TRBJ1-5, with TRBD1 identical over 9 bases. V trimming: 6 bases; J trimming: 7 bases; junction bases outside the gene matches: 7. This CDR3 region has 14 residues. The germline CDR1 and CDR2 sequences are MNHNY and SVGAGI (reference sequence).

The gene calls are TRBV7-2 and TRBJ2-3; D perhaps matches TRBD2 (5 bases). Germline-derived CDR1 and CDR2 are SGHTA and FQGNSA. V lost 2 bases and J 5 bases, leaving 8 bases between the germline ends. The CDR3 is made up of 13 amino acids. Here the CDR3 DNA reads TGTGCCAGCAGCTTATCCCGGGGAGATACGCAGTATTTT. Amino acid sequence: CASSLSRGDTQYF.

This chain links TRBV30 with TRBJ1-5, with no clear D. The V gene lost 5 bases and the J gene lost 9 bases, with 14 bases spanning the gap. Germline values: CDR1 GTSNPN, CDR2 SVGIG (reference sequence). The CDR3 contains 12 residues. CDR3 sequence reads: CAWGLPSRPQHF. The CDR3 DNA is TGTGCCTGGGGACTTCCTAGCAGGCCCCAGCATTTT. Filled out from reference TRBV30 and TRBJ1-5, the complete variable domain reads SQTIHQWPATLVQPVGSPLSLECTVEGTSNPNLYWYRQAAGRGLQLLFYSVGIGQISSEVPQNLSASRPQDRQFILSSKKLLLSDSGFYLCAWGLPSRPQHFGDGTRLSIL.

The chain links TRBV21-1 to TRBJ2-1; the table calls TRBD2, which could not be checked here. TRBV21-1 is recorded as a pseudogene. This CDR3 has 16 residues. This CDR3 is CASSKGLATAYNEQFF. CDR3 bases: TGTGCCAGCAGCAAGGGACTAGCGACAGCCTACAATGAGCAGTTCTTC.

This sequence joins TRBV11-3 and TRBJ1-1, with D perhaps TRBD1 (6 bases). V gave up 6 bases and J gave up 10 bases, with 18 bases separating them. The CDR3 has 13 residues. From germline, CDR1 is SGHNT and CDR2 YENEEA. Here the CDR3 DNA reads TGTGCCAGCAGTCATCTCGCCGGACAGCTAGCTTTCTTT. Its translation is CASSHLAGQLAFF.

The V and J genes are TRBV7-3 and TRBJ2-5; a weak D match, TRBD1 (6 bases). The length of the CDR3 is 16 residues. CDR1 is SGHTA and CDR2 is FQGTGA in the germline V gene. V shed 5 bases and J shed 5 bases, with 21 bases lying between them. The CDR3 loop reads CASSRTGQSLQETQYF. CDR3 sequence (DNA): TGTGCCAGCAGCAGGACCGGACAGTCCCTACAGGAGACCCAGTACTTC.

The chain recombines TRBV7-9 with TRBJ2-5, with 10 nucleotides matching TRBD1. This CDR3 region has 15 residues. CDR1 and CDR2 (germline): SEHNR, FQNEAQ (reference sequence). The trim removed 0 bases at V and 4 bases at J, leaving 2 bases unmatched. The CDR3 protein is CASSLATGGGETQYF. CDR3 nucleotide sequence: TGTGCCAGCAGCTTAGCGACAGGGGGCGGAGAGACCCAGTACTTC.

CDR3 sequence reads: CAWGETGVRNSPLHF. In DNA form, the CDR3 reads TGTGCCTGGGGCGAAACAGGGGTTAGAAATTCACCCCTCCACTTT. This rearrangement joins TRBV30 to TRBJ1-6, with TRBD1 matching over 7 bases. The CDR3 has 15 amino acids. V gave up 5 bases and J gave up 7 bases; unmatched junction bases: 11. Germline V gives CDR1 GTSNPN, CDR2 SVGIG (reference sequence).

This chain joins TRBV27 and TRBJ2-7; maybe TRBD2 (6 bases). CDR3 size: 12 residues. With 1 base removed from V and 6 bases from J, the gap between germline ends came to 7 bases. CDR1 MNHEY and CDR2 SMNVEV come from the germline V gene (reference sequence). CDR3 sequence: CASSLFGGEQYF. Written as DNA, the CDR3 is TGTGCCAGCAGTTTATTCGGGGGCGAGCAGTACTTC.

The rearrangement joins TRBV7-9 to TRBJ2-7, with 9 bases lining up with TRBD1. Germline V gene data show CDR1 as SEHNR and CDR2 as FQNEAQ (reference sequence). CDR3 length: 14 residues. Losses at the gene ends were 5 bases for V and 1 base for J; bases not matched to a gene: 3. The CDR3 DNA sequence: TGTGCCAGCAGCCCCGGGACAGGGTCCTACGAGCAGTACTTC. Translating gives CASSPGTGSYEQYF.

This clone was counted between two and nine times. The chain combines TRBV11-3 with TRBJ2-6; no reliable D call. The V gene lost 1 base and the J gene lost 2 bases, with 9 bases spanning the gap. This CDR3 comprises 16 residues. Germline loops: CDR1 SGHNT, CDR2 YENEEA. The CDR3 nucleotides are TGTGCCAGCAGCTTAGTCGCTGGAGCTGGGGCCAACGTCCTGACTTTC. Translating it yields CASSLVAGAGANVLTF.

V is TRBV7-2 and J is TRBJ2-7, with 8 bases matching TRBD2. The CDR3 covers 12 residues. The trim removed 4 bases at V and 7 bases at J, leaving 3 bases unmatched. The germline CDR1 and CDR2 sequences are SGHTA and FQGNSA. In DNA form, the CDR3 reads TGTGCCAGCAGCTCCGTAGCGGGGGAGCAGTACTTC. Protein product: CASSSVAGEQYF.

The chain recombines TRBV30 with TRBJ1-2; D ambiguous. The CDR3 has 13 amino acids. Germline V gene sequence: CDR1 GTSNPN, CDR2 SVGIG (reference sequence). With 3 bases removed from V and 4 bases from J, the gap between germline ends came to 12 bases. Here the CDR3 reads CAWRKAASYGYTF. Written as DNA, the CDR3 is TGTGCCTGGAGGAAGGCGGCTAGCTATGGCTACACCTTC.

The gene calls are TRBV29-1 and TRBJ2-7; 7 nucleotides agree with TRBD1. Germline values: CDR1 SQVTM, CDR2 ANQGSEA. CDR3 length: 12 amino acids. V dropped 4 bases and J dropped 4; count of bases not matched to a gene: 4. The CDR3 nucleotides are TGCAGCGTTGTGACAGGGAGATACGAGCAGTACTTC. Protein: CSVVTGRYEQYF.

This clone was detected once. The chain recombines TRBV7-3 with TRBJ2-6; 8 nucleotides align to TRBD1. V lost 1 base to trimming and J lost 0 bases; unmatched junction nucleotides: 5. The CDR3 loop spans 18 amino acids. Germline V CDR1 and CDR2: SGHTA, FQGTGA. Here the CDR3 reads CASSLNGQGASGANVLTF. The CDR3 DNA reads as TGTGCCAGCAGCTTAAATGGCCAGGGGGCCTCTGGGGCCAACGTCCTGACTTTC.

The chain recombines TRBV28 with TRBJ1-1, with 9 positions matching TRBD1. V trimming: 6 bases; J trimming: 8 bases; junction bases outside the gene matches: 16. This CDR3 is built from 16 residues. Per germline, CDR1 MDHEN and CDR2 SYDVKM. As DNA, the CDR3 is TGTGCCAGCAGCCCCCGAGGGACAGGGCTCGTCCGCGAAGCTTTCTTT. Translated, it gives CASSPRGTGLVREAFF.

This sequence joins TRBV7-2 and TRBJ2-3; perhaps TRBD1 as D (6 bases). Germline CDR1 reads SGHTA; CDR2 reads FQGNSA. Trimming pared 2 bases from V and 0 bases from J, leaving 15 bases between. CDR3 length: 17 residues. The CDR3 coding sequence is TGTGCCAGCAGCTTAACAGGGAAGAGGGGCAGCACAGATACGCAGTATTTT. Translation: CASSLTGKRGSTDTQYF. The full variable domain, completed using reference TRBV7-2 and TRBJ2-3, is GAGVSQSPSNKVTEKGKDVELRCDPISGHTALYWYRQSLGQGLEFLIYFQGNSAPDKSGLPSDRFSAERTGGSVSTLTIQRTQQEDSAVYLCASSLTGKRGSTDTQYFGPGTRLTVL.

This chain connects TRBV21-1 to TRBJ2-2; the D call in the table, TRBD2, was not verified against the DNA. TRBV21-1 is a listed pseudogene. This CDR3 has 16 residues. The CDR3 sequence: CASSKGGGPNRGELFF. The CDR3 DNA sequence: TGTGCCAGCAGCAAAGGAGGTGGCCCAAATAGAGGGGAGCTGTTTTTT.